The TCR beta chain described here comes from a study of response to subunit inactivated influenza vaccine. Per germline, CDR1 DFQATT and CDR2 SNEGSKA (reference sequence). V dropped 3 bases and J dropped 0; count of bases not matched to a gene: 3. CDR3 length: 15 residues. Via MiXCR, TCRdb re-called the RT-PCR reads, giving one row per CDR3 protein. The top ten clones hold around 1.8% of a sample with about 520,000 distinct CDR3 sequences, 25% of them seen once. This clonotype has more than one count but fewer than ten. The chain has TRBV20-1 and TRBJ2-7; 12 positions agree with TRBD2. This material consisted of CD4+ T cells sorted from PBMCs, taken roughly 5 days after vaccination. This TCR came from a man between 45 and 60 years old who received an inactivated influenza vaccine. This CDR3 is CSASPLAGGSYEQYF. The CDR3 DNA is TGCAGTGCTAGCCCACTAGCGGGGGGCTCCTACGAGCAGTACTTC.